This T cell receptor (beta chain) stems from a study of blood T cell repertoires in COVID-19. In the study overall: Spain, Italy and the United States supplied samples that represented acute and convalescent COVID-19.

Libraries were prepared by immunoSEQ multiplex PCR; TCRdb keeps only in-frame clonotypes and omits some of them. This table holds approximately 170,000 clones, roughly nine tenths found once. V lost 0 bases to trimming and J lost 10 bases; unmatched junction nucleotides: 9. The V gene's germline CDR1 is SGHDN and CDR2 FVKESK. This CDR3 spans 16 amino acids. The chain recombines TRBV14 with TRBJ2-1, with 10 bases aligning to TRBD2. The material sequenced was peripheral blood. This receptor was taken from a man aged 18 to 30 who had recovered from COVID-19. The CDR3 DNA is TGTGCCAGCAGCCAAGAAATGAGCGGGAGGGCCGGGGAGCAGTTCTTC. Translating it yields CASSQEMSGRAGEQFF.